The following is a T cell receptor (beta chain) sequence with its context. This CDR3 spans 15 amino acids. In germline, CDR1 is SGHNT, CDR2 YYREEE (reference sequence). The trim removed 3 bases at V and 0 bases at J, leaving 4 bases unmatched. This sample is part of a study of T cell responses to AZD1222 COVID-19 vaccine. Sequencing was performed with immunoSEQ multiplex PCR; in TCRdb, only in-frame clones are kept and a portion is missing. The sample shows about 140,000 clones, 80% to 95% of them seen only once. The clonotype was recovered from an adult who received the AZD1222 COVID-19 vaccine. The sample was peripheral blood, taken 28 days after the second AZD1222 dose. The genes are TRBV5-4 and TRBJ2-7; 9 bases align to TRBD2. The CDR3 DNA follows: TGTGCCAGCAGCTCGAAGCGGGGGGACTCCTACGAGCAGTACTTC. Translating gives CASSSKRGDSYEQYF.